A single count supports the clone carrying this T cell receptor (beta chain). The data are from a study of blood T cell repertoires in COVID-19. About the research overall: Some COVID-19 samples were acute and others convalescent; all came from the United States, Italy and Spain. Sample material is recorded as cDNA or gDNA derived from T cells, B-cell-depleted T cells, or PBMCs.

Here immunoSEQ multiplex PCR was the method, and the copy in TCRdb shows in-frame clones only, minus some. Among just under 150,000 clones listed, 89% were seen once. The receptor comes from a human donor in a cohort sampled during active COVID-19. What was sequenced was peripheral blood.

This CDR3 reads CASSLAGRDSLAEAFF. The CDR3 DNA reads TGTGCCAGCAGCTTAGCAGGACGGGACAGCCTCGCTGAAGCTTTCTTT. V and J are TRBV7-9 and TRBJ1-1, with TRBD1 matching over 7 bases. Germline CDR1 and CDR2: SEHNR and FQNEAQ (reference sequence). The CDR3 sequence is 16 residues long. The ends lost 0 bases at V and 6 bases at J; junction bases unmatched: 10.